The 8 T cell receptor beta chains listed next were all sequenced from one sample in a study of T-cell memory formation after mild COVID-19. Via MiXCR, TCRdb re-called the 5' RACE reads, giving one row per CDR3 protein. In the table there are 40,000 to 60,000 distinct CDR3 sequences, over 8.5% of which are singletons. The sample was PBMCs or a T cell subset sorted from them (not recorded which). The receptors originated from an adult woman who had mild COVID-19 (a few samples of this study predate the infection). Cell type and time point are not known.

This clonotype has more than one count but fewer than ten. CDR3 in DNA: TGTGCCAGCAGCTTAGGGGGACTAGCGGACACAGATACGCAGTATTTT. Protein: CASSLGGLADTDTQYF. The rearrangement uses TRBV7-2 and TRBJ2-3; TRBD2 agrees at 11 bases. From germline, CDR1 is SGHTA and CDR2 FQGNSA. The CDR3 covers 16 residues. With 1 base clipped from V and 2 bases from J, the junction kept 2 bases outside the gene matches.

CDR3 DNA: TGTGCCAGCACCATCGGGGGGAAAAATTCACCCCTCCACTTT. As protein: CASTIGGKNSPLHF. The rearrangement joins TRBV6-6 to TRBJ1-6; the D gene is possibly TRBD1 (5 bases). The germline gives CDR1 MNHNY, CDR2 SVGAGI (reference sequence). With 7 bases removed from V and 7 bases from J, the gap between germline ends came to 14 bases. This CDR3 is built from 14 residues.

This chain connects TRBV9 to TRBJ2-5; D may correspond to TRBD1 or TRBD2 (6 bases each). The V gene's germline CDR1 is SGDLS and CDR2 YYNGEE. The CDR3 extends over 13 amino acids. Trimming removed 3 bases from V and 5 bases from J, with 11 bases in between. The CDR3 sequence is CASSGGAGETQYF. The CDR3, as DNA: TGTGCCAGCAGCGGGGGGGCAGGGGAGACCCAGTACTTC.

This clonotype showed up many times. J is TRBJ2-1 and V is TRBV7-2; the match to TRBD2 covers 7 bases. The CDR3 is 19 amino acids. Trimming removed 1 base from V and 5 bases from J; junction bases left unmatched: 17. Germline V gives CDR1 SGHTA, CDR2 FQGNSA. The CDR3 DNA sequence: TGTGCCAGCAGCTTAGAGATTCCTGCAGGACTAGTATTAGACAATGAGCAGTTCTTC. Encoded protein: CASSLEIPAGLVLDNEQFF.

This chain joins TRBV7-9 and TRBJ2-1; TRBD1 aligns across 7 bases. The length of the CDR3 is 13 residues. V shed 5 bases and J 4 bases; nucleotides not matched to a gene: 2. Per the germline V gene, CDR1 is SEHNR and CDR2 is FQNEAQ (reference sequence). The CDR3 bases are TGTGCCAGCAGCCGGGGACAGTACAATGAGCAGTTCTTC. Protein sequence: CASSRGQYNEQFF. Complete variable domain (other parts from reference TRBV7-9 and TRBJ2-1): DTGVSQNPRHKITKRGQNVTFRCDPISEHNRLYWYRQTLGQGPEFLTYFQNEAQLEKSRLLSDRFSAERPKGSFSTLEIQRTEQGDSAMYLCASSRGQYNEQFFGPGTRLTVL.

The V and J genes are TRBV10-3 and TRBJ2-7; TRBD1 matches at 8 bases. Germline loops: CDR1 ENHRY, CDR2 SYGVKD. This CDR3 is built from 14 residues. Trimming at V came to 6 bases and at J to 3 bases, leaving 7 bases not matched to a gene. For the CDR3, the DNA is TGTGCCATCAGCAGACAGGGGATAGACTACGAGCAGTACTTC. Its protein product is CAISRQGIDYEQYF.

By frequency in the sample, this clonotype is medium-sized. The rearrangement links TRBV7-8 to TRBJ1-2; tentative D call: TRBD1 (5 bases). Germline V gene data show CDR1 as SGHVS and CDR2 as FQNEAQ. CDR3 length: 14 amino acids. Trimming removed 5 bases at V and 1 base at J, with 11 bases between. This CDR3 reads CASSRRDSNYGYTF. The CDR3 bases are TGTGCCAGCAGCCGTCGCGACAGTAACTATGGCTACACCTTC.

This clonotype was picked up many times. The chain links TRBV27 to TRBJ2-7, with 7 nucleotides matching TRBD1. The CDR3 spans 16 residues. The V and J ends lost 4 bases and 7 bases, in that order; junction bases with no gene match: 16. Germline lookup yields CDR1 MNHEY and CDR2 SMNVEV (reference sequence). CDR3 in DNA: TGTGCCAGCAGTTCCGGATACAGGGGTTTATTTACGGAGCAGTACTTC. Amino acid sequence: CASSSGYRGLFTEQYF.